A single T cell receptor beta chain is shown here with its context. One end of the junction is discordant with germline, which a read error may explain. The data derive from a study of blood T cell repertoires in COVID-19. The wider study: PBMCs, B-cell-depleted T cells, or T cells were the source of the cDNA or gDNA that made up the material.

The CDR3 spans 15 residues. From germline, CDR1 is SGHKS and CDR2 YYEKEE (reference sequence). Method: immunoSEQ multiplex PCR; TCRdb's copy keeps in-frame clones and lacks some. The sample yields 220,000 or so clones, 82% seen once. The Seattle patients joined while their infection was active and were tracked longitudinally afterward. Sequenced material: peripheral blood. This TCR derives from a woman over 75 with COVID-19, enrolled during active disease. The rearrangement uses TRBV5-5 and TRBJ1-4; 7 nucleotides agree with TRBD1. The DNA of the CDR3 is TGTGCCAGCAACTTGGGAGGGGGCTCGGGTGAAAAACTGTTTTTT. It codes for CASNLGGGSGEKLFF.